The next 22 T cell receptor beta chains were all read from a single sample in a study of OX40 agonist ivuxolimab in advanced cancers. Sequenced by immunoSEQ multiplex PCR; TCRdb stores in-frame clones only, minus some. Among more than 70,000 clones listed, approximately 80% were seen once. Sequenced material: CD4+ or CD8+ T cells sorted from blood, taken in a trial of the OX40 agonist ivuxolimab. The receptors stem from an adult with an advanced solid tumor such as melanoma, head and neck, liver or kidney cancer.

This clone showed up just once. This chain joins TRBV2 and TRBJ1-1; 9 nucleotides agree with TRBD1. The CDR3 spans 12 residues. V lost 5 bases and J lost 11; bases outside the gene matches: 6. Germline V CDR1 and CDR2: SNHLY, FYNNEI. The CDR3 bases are TGTGCCAGCAGTTATACAGGGGGCTATGCTTTCTTT. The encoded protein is CASSYTGGYAFF.

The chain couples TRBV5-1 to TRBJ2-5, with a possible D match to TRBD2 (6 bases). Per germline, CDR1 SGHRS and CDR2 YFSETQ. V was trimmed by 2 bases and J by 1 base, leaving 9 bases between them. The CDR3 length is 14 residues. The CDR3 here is CASSFGGLQETQYF. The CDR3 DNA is TGCGCCAGCAGCTTTGGGGGACTCCAAGAGACCCAGTACTTC.

As DNA, the CDR3 is TGTGCCAGCAGCTTAGCAGGGGGGAGAGTGCTCAATGAGCAGTTCTTC. Translated: CASSLAGGRVLNEQFF. The genes are TRBV7-8 and TRBJ2-1, with D perhaps TRBD1 or TRBD2 (6 bases each). The ends were cut back, 0 bases at V and 6 bases at J, with 15 bases in the middle. CDR3 length equals 16 residues. Germline values: CDR1 SGHVS, CDR2 FQNEAQ.

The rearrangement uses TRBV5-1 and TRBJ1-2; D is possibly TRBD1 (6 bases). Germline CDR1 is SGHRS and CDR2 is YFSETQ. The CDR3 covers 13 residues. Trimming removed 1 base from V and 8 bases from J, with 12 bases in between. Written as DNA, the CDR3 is TGCGCCAGCAGCTTGCAACAGGGTGAGGGCTACACCTTC. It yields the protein CASSLQQGEGYTF.

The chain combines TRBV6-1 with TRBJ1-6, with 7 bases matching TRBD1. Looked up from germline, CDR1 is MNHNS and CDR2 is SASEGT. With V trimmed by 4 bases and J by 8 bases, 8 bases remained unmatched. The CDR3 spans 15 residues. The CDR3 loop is CASSGERDRYSPLHF. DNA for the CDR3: TGTGCCAGCAGTGGAGAAAGGGACAGATATTCACCCCTCCACTTT.

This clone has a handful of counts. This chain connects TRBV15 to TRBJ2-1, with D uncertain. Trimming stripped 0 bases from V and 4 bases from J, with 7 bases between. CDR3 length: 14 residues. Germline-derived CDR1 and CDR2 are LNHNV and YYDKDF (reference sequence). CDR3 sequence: CATSRDQGYNEQFF. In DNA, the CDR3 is TGTGCCACCAGCAGAGATCAAGGTTACAATGAGCAGTTCTTC.

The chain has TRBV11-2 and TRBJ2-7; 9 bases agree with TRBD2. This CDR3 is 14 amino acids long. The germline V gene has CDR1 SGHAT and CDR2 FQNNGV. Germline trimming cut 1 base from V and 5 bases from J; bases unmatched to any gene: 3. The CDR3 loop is CASSLASGKDEQYF. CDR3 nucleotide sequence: TGTGCCAGCAGCTTAGCTAGCGGGAAAGACGAGCAGTACTTC.

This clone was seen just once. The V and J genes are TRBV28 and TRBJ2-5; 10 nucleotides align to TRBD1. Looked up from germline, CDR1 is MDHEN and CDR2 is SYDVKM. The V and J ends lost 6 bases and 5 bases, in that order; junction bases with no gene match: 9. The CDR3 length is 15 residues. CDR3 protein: CASRGDRGVVETQYF. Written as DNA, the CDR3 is TGTGCCAGCAGGGGGGACAGGGGAGTAGTGGAGACCCAGTACTTC.

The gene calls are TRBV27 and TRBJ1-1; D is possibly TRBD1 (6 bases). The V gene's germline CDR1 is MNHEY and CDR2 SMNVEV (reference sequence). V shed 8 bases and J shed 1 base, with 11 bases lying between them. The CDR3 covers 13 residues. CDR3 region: CASRDNQNTEAFF. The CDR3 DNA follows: TGTGCCAGCCGGGACAACCAGAACACTGAAGCTTTCTTT.

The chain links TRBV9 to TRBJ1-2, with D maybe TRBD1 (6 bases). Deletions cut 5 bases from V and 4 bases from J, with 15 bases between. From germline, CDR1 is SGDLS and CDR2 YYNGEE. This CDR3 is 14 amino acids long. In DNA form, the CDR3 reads TGTGCCAGCAGTATTACCGGGACACCCTATGGCTACACCTTC. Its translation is CASSITGTPYGYTF. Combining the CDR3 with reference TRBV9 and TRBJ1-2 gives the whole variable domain DSGVTQTPKHLITATGQRVTLRCSPRSGDLSVYWYQQSLDQGLQFLIQYYNGEERAKGNILERFSAQQFPDLHSELNLSSLELGDSALYFCASSITGTPYGYTFGSGTRLTVV.

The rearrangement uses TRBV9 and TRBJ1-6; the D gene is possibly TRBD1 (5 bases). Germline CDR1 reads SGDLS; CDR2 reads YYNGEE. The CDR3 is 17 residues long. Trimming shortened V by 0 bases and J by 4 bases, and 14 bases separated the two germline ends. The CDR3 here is CASSVGQGPFYNSPLHF. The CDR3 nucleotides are TGTGCCAGCAGCGTAGGTCAGGGACCCTTTTATAATTCACCCCTCCACTTT. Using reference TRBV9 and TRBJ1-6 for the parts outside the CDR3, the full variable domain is DSGVTQTPKHLITATGQRVTLRCSPRSGDLSVYWYQQSLDQGLQFLIQYYNGEERAKGNILERFSAQQFPDLHSELNLSSLELGDSALYFCASSVGQGPFYNSPLHFGNGTRLTVT.

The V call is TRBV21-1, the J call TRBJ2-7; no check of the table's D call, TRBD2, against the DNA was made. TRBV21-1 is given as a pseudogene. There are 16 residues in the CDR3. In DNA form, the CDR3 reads TGTGCCAGCAGCAAAGAGATGAAGCGGGGCTGCTACGAGCAGTACTTC. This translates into CASSKEMKRGCYEQYF.

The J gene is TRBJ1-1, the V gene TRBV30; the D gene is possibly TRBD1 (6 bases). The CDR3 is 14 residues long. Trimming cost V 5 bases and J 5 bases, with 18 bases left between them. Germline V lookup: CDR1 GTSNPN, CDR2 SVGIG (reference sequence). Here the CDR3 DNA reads TGTGCCTGGGAGAGAGAAAGGGGGGGAACTGAAGCTTTCTTT. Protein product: CAWERERGGTEAFF.

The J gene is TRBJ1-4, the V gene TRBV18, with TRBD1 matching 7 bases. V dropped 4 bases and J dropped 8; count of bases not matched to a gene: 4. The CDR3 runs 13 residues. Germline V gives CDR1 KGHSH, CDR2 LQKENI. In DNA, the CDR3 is TGTGCCAGCTCACTTAACAGGGGAGAAAAACTGTTTTTT. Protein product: CASSLNRGEKLFF.

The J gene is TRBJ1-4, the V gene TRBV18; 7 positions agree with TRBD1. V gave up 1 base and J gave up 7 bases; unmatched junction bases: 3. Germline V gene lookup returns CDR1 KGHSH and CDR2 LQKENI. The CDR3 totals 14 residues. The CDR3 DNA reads TGTGCCAGCTCACCACAGGGGGCGATTGAAAAACTGTTTTTT. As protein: CASSPQGAIEKLFF.

This chain's CDR3 is CASTPTGGIGGYTF. Here the CDR3 DNA reads TGTGCCAGCACCCCAACGGGCGGGATAGGAGGCTACACCTTC. The chain employs TRBV6-4 and TRBJ1-2, with D unclear. V lost 7 bases to trimming and J lost 8 bases, with 20 bases between them. This CDR3 has 14 residues. From germline, CDR1 is MRHNA and CDR2 SNTAGT.

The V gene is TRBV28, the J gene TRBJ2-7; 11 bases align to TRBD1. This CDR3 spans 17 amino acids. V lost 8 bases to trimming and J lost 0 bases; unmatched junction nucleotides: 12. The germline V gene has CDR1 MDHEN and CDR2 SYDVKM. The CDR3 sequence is CASSIAAGTGGSYEQYF. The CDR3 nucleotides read TGTGCCAGCTCGATCGCGGCCGGGACAGGGGGCTCCTACGAGCAGTACTTC. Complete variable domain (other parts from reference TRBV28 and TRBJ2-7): DVKVTQSSRYLVKRTGEKVFLECVQDMDHENMFWYRQDPGLGLRLIYFSYDVKMKEKGDIPEGYSVSREKKERFSLILESASTNQTSMYLCASSIAAGTGGSYEQYFGPGTRLTVT.

DNA of the CDR3: TGTGCCAGCAGCTTAAGAGCGGGAGAGGGGAATGAGCAGTTCTTC. As protein: CASSLRAGEGNEQFF. J is TRBJ2-1 and V is TRBV7-2, with 8 bases lining up with TRBD2. Unmatched junction bases numbered 7, after V lost 2 bases and J lost 7 bases. Per germline, CDR1 SGHTA and CDR2 FQGNSA. The CDR3 is 15 residues long.

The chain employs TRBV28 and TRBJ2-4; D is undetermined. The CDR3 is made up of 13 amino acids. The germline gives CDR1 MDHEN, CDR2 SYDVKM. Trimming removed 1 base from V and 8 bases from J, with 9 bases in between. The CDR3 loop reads CASSLSALDIQYF. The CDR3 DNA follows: TGTGCCAGCAGTTTATCGGCGCTGGACATTCAGTACTTC.

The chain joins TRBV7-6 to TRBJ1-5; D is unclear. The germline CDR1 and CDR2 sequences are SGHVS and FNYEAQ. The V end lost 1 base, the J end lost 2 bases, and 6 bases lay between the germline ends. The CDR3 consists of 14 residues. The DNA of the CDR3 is TGTGCCAGCAGCTTAGGTACGGGCAATCAGCCCCAGCATTTT. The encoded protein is CASSLGTGNQPQHF.

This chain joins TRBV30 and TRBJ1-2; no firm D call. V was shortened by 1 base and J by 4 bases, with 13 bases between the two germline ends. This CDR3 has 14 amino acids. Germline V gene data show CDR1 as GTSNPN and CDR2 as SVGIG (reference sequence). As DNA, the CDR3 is TGTGCCTGGAGTGCTACATGGAATCCCTATGGCTACACCTTC. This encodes CAWSATWNPYGYTF.

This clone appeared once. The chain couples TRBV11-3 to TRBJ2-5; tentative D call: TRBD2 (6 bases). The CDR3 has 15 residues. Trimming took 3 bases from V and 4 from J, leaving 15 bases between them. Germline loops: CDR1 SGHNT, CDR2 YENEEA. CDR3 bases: TGTGCCAGCAGCTTTGGGGGGTATGTGGGAGAGACCCAGTACTTC. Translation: CASSFGGYVGETQYF.